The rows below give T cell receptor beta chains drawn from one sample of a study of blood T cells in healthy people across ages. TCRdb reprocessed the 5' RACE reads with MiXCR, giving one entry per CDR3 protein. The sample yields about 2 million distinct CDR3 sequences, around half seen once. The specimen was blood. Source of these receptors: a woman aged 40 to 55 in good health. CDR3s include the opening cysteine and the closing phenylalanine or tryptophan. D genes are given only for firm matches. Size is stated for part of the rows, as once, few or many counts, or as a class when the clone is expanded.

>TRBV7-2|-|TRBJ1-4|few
TGTGCCAGCAGCTTAGTACAGGGCGGAAAACTGTTTTTT
CASSLVQGGKLFF
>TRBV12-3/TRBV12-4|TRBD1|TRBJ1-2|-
TGTGCCAGCAGTTCCGACAGGGATCCCTATGGCTACACCTTC
CASSSDRDPYGYTF
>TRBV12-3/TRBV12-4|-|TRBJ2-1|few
TGTGCCAGCAGTGACTTGAGCTCCTACAATGAGCAGTTCTTC
CASSDLSSYNEQFF
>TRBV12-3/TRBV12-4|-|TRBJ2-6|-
TGTGCCAGCAGTTCCCTACAGGGTGACGGGGCCAACGTCCTGACTTTC
CASSSLQGDGANVLTF
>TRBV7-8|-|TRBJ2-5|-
TGTGCCAGCAGCTTTTATTCCAGCCAAGAGACCCAGTACTTC
CASSFYSSQETQYF
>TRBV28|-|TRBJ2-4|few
TGTGCCAGCAGTGCGAGTGTGGGCCGTCGAGTTTCCCAGTACTTC
CASSASVGRRVSQYF
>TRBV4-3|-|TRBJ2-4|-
TGCGCCAGCAGCCAAGATGCCAGACTATCCAAAAACATTCAGTACTTC
CASSQDARLSKNIQYF
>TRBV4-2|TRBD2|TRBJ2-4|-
TGTGCCAGCAGCCAGTCGGGACTAGCGGGACCCGGCGGGGCCAAAAACATTCAGTACTTC
CASSQSGLAGPGGAKNIQYF
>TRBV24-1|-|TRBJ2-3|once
TGTGCCACCAGTGACTCCCGGCCTCGCACAGATACGCAGTATTTT
CATSDSRPRTDTQYF
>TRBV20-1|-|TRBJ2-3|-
TGCAGTGCTACACGAAGAGGGCCACGCGGCACAGATACGCAGTATTTT
CSATRRGPRGTDTQYF
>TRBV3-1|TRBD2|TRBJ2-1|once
TGTGCCAGCAGCCATCGGCGGGGGATGGGTGAGCAGTTCTTC
CASSHRRGMGEQFF
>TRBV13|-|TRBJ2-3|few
TGTGCCAGCAGCTCTGTGGATTTTAGCACAGATACGCAGTATTTT
CASSSVDFSTDTQYF